Listed here is a single T cell receptor beta chain. What it binds is not known. The entry originates in a study of shared clonotypes between healthy human individuals. Study findings and constraints: Estimated richness values were generally larger in naive subsets than in memory subsets.

The data were produced by immunoSEQ multiplex PCR, yet TCRdb's version contains in-frame clones alone and is incomplete. The sample has fewer than 400,000 clones; approximately 79% are singletons. Germline V lookup: CDR1 MNHEY, CDR2 SMNVEV (reference sequence). CDR3 length: 15 residues. Trimming removed 3 bases from V and 0 bases from J, with 12 bases in between. Negatively enriched CD4+ T cells were divided by CD45RA into naive and memory. V gene TRBV27 combines with J gene TRBJ2-7; no definite D call. The sample comprised memory CD4+ T cells sorted from blood. Subset given: CD45RA-negative fraction. The TCR was taken from a man aged 30-40 years in good health. CDR3 amino acids: CASSFSGLSSYEQYF. The CDR3 DNA reads TGTGCCAGCAGTTTTAGTGGGCTGAGCTCCTACGAGCAGTACTTC.